This section outlines one T cell receptor (beta chain) sequence together with its context. This clonotype came up many times. The clone's antigen remains unknown. Qualities for individual bases were not recorded, and no much larger clone is one base off. This specimen comes from a study of regulatory T cells in long-lasting Graves disease (dated by TCRdb to the early 2020s). Describing the broader study: Persistent Graves' disease was defined as persistently positive TSH receptor autoantibodies together with antithyroid drug treatment for over 5 years. Persistent Graves' disease patients were compared with newly diagnosed Graves' disease patients by peripheral blood TCR sequencing and RNA sequencing. The study was registered as a clinical trial and conducted in China. A total of some 35 samples underwent TCR sequencing, from some 13 patients with persistent Graves' disease and roughly 20 patients with newly diagnosed Graves' disease. On average, persistent Graves' disease patients in the clinical cohort had been on antithyroid drugs for about 9.3 years. Overall study outcomes, separate from this receptor: Persistent patients shared more public clonotypes among themselves (around 2,500) than newly diagnosed patients did (over 950). Only peripheral blood was studied, because thyroid tissue, the primary lesion, was inaccessible. The small sample size was acknowledged by the authors as a limitation that may reduce accuracy. Compared with newly diagnosed patients, patients with persistent Graves' disease had lower TCR Shannon entropy and fewer highly expanded clones, which suggests clonal expansion. TRBV28, TRBJ1-2 and TRBJ2-5 were preferentially used in persistent disease, while TRBV20-1 and TRBJ2-1 were favored in newly diagnosed disease. Sequencing and analysis were limited to the TCR beta chain.

The library was prepared using multiplex PCR. TCRdb records Illumina HiSeq 4000 as the sequencer. To build TCR beta libraries, CDR3 regions were amplified by Arm-PCR using iRepertoire HTBI primers. Before sequencing, the PCR products underwent gel purification. Per the source publication's procedure: A total of fewer than 70 TRBV and about 13 TRBJ segments were identified across samples and were used for gene usage analysis of CDR3 amino acid clonotypes. Filtered high-quality paired reads were merged into contigs using COPE and FqMerger. BLAST was used to align contigs to the IMGT TRBV, TRBD and TRBJ reference genes, and CDR3 was defined following IMGT. Clonotypes above 0.1% frequency were classified as highly expanded clones. Shannon entropy was used to measure repertoire diversity, and the Gini coefficient was used to measure V-J evenness. Clonotypes shared by more than one individual were considered public. The public reads were quality trimmed at Q25 with fastp and then assembled into clones with MiXCR by TCRdb, keeping productive beta chains. Records with the same CDR3 protein are collapsed into one entry carrying the most frequent genes and DNA. TCRdb's processing, not the authors', yielded these V and J calls. Present in this sample are about 290,000 distinct CDR3 sequences, around 20% of which were seen just once. The ten largest clonotypes hold just over 55% of the sample.

This specimen's time point label, per the study, means: persistent/refractory GD, antithyroid drugs over 5 years with positive TRAb. RNA was extracted from PBMCs in TRIzol for both TCR sequencing and RNA sequencing. The diagnosis of Graves' disease followed American Thyroid Association guidelines. The patients came from an endocrinology department in Xi'an, China. From each patient, approximately 9 milliliters of peripheral blood was collected into an EDTA anticoagulant tube. Ficoll Paque Plus density gradient separation was used to isolate PBMCs, and no further T cell sorting was performed. An Agilent 2100 Bioanalyzer and agarose gel were used to assess RNA quality, and a NanoDrop 2000 was used to measure RNA concentration. From the cysteine up to the phenylalanine, the CDR3 has a length of 14 residues. The CDR3 DNA has 42 bases and is translated from base 1. V is pared back by 1 base and J by 0 bases, with 6 bases lying between the germline termini. CDR1 and CDR2 were assigned from the germline V gene as SGHAT and FQNNGV.

This specimen was peripheral blood mononuclear cells (PBMCs), taken when the disease was refractory, from a patient treated with antithyroid drugs. This chain is built from TRBV11-2 and TRBJ1-1; perhaps TRBD1 is the D gene, with 5 bases matching. This clonotype was sampled from a female donor with Graves disease. The sequenced DNA: TGTGCCAGCAGCTTAGTGGGGGTGAACACTGAAGCTTTCTTT. This translates into CASSLVGVNTEAFF.